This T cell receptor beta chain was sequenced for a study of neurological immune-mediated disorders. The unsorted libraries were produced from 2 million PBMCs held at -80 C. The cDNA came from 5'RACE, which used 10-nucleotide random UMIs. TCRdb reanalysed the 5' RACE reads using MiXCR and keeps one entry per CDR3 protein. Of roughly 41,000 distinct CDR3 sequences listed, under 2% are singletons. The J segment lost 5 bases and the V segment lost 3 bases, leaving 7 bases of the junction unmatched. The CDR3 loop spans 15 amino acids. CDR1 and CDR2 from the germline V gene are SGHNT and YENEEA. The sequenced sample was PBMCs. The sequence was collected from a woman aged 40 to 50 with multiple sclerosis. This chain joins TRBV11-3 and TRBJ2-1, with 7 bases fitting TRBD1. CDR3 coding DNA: TGTGCCAGCAGCTTTGAGGGGGCTGGAGACAATGAGCAGTTCTTC. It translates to CASSFEGAGDNEQFF.